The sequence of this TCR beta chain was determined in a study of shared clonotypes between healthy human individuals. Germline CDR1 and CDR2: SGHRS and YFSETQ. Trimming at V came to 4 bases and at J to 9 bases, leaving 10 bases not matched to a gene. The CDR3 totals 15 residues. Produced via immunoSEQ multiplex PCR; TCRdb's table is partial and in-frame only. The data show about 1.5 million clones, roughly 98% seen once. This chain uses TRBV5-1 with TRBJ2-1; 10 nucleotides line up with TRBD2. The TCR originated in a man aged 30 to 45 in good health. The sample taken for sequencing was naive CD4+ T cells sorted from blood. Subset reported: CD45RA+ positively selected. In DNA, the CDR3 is TGCGCCAGCAGCCCCCAGCTAGCGGGAGCAGGTGAGCAGTTCTTC. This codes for CASSPQLAGAGEQFF.